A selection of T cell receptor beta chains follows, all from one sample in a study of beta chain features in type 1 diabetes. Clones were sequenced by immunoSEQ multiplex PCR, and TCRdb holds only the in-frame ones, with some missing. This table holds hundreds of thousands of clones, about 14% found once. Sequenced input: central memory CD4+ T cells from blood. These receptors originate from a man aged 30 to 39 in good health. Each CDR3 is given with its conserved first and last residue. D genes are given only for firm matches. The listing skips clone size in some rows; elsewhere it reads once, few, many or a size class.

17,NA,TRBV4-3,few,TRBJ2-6,CASSHPGRLSGANVLTF,TGCGCCAGCAGCCATCCGGGACGGTTATCTGGGGCCAACGTCCTGACTTTC
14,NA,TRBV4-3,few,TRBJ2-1,CASSHPGLGNEQFF,TGCGCCAGCAGCCACCCGGGTCTGGGCAATGAGCAGTTCTTC
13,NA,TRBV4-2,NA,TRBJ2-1,CASSTRLVSAQFF,TGTGCCAGCAGCACCCGACTAGTTAGTGCGCAGTTCTTC
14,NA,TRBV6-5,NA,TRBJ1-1,CASSYGVGYTEAFF,TGTGCCAGCAGTTACGGCGTCGGGTACACTGAAGCTTTCTTT
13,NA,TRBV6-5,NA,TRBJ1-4,CASSAGRNEKLFF,TGTGCCAGCAGTGCGGGGCGCAATGAAAAACTGTTTTTT
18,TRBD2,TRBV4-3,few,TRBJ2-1,CASSQAPAGGTSYNEQFF,TGCGCCAGCAGCCAAGCCCCAGCGGGAGGGACATCCTACAATGAGCAGTTCTTC
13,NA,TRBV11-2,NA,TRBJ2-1,CASSLVSSVEQFF,TGTGCCAGCAGCTTAGTCTCCAGCGTTGAGCAGTTCTTC
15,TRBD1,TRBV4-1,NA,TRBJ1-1,CASSQEGRGVGRAFF,TGCGCCAGCAGCCAAGAGGGCAGGGGGGTCGGTCGTGCTTTCTTT
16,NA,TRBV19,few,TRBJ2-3,CASSSGETVITDTQYF,TGTGCCAGTAGTAGTGGGGAGACAGTGATCACAGATACGCAGTATTTT
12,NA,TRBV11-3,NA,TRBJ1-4,CASSSGGFELFF,TGTGCCAGCAGCTCCGGCGGTTTTGAACTGTTTTTT
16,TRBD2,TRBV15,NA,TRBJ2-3,CATSRRLAGDTDTQYF,TGTGCCACCAGCAGGAGACTAGCGGGGGACACAGATACGCAGTATTTT
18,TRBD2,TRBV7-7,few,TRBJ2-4,CASSWRLAGGPAKNIQYF,TGTGCCAGCAGCTGGAGACTAGCGGGAGGGCCAGCCAAAAACATTCAGTACTTC
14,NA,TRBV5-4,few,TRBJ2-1,CASSLGVGVGEQFF,TGTGCCAGCAGCTTGGGAGTGGGGGTAGGGGAGCAGTTCTTC
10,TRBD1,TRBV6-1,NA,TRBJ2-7,CASSGGQENF,TGTGCCAGCAGTGGGGGACAGGAGAACTTC
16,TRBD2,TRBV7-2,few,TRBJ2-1,CASNPEAGASYNEQFF,TGTGCCAGCAACCCAGAAGCGGGAGCATCCTACAATGAGCAGTTCTTC
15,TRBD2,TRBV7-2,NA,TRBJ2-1,CASSDWTSGRFVQFF,TGTGCCAGCAGCGATTGGACTAGCGGGAGATTCGTGCAGTTCTTC
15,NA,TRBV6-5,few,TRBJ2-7,CASSYSRTGTYEQYF,TGTGCCAGCAGTTACTCGAGGACGGGGACCTACGAGCAGTACTTC
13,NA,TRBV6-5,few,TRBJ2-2,CASRIRVTGELFF,TGTGCCAGCAGGATAAGGGTTACCGGGGAGCTGTTTTTT
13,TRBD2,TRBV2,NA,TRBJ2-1,CASTREVYNEQFF,TGTGCCAGCACGCGGGAGGTCTACAATGAGCAGTTCTTC
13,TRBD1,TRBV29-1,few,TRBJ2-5,CSVGQGGQETQYF,TGCAGCGTTGGACAGGGTGGTCAAGAGACCCAGTACTTC
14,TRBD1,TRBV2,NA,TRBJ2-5,CASSVDRGLKTQYF,TGTGCCAGCAGTGTTGACAGGGGGCTGAAGACCCAGTACTTC
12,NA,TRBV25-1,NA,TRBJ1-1,CASSPRGAEAFF,TGTGCCAGCAGTCCCAGGGGTGCTGAAGCTTTCTTT
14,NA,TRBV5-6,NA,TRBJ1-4,CASSLAGKNEKLFF,TGTGCCAGCAGCTTGGCAGGGAAGAATGAAAAACTGTTTTTT
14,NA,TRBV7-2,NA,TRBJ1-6,CASSPERYNSPLHF,TGTGCCAGCAGCCCCGAACGCTATAATTCACCCCTCCACTTT
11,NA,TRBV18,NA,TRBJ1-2,CASSERLGYTF,TGTGCCAGCTCCGAGCGGTTGGGCTACACCTTC
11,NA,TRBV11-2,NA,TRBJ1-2,CASSSEIGYTF,TGTGCCAGCAGTTCTGAGATTGGCTACACCTTC
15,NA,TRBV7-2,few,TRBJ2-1,CASSLWSGPGNEQFF,TGTGCCAGCAGCTTATGGTCGGGTCCTGGTAATGAGCAGTTCTTC
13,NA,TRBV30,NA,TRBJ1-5,CACSSEKYQPQHF,TGTGCCTGCTCGTCAGAAAAATATCAGCCCCAGCATTTT
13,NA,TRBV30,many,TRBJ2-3,CAWTQRDRDTQYF,TGTGCCTGGACTCAACGCGACAGGGATACGCAGTATTTT
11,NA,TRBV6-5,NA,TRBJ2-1,CASSEGDEQFF,TGTGCCAGCAGCGAAGGGGATGAGCAGTTCTTC